Below are 25 T cell receptor beta chains sequenced from a single sample in a study of T cell repertoires in aging, cancer and after chemotherapy. The template was genomic DNA from peripheral blood, not RNA. Rearranged V-D-J TRB sequences were amplified with a mixed TRB-A/B primer pool. TCRdb fed the multiplex PCR reads into MiXCR, producing one record per CDR3 protein. Seen here are about 5,800 distinct CDR3 sequences, 20% to 25% observed once, and the top ten hold approximately 4.8%. Sequenced sample: blood. These receptors all come from a human donor with a blood cancer.

In its sample, this clonotype ranks as medium-sized. J is TRBJ2-4 and V is TRBV5-4, with 7 bases lining up with TRBD1. Trimming cost V 4 bases and J 5 bases; bases outside gene matches: 6. CDR3 length equals 14 residues. Germline V gene sequence: CDR1 SGHNT, CDR2 YYREEE (reference sequence). The CDR3 sequence: CASSLDRVENIQYF. CDR3 in DNA: TGTGCCAGCAGCCTAGACAGGGTGGAAAACATTCAGTACTTC.

In this sample, this clonotype is medium-sized. The rearrangement joins TRBV6-1 to TRBJ2-3, with no clear D. The V gene's germline CDR1 is MNHNS and CDR2 SASEGT. The V gene lost 2 bases and the J gene lost 6 bases, with 3 bases spanning the gap. The CDR3 is made up of 11 amino acids. The CDR3 reads CASSEWDTQYF. CDR3 in DNA: TGTGCCAGCAGTGAATGGGATACGCAGTATTTT.

This clonotype ranks as medium-sized. The rearrangement uses TRBV6-1 and TRBJ2-3; TRBD2 matches 14 bases. Germline assignment: CDR1 MNHNS and CDR2 SASEGT. V lost 2 bases to trimming and J lost 6 bases; unmatched junction nucleotides: 7. This CDR3 is 17 amino acids long. The chain's CDR3 is CASSEYRGLAGEDTQYF. CDR3 DNA: TGTGCCAGCAGTGAATATAGGGGACTAGCGGGAGAGGATACGCAGTATTTT.

This clonotype qualifies as medium-sized. The J gene is TRBJ1-1, the V gene TRBV30, with D unclear. V lost 2 bases to trimming and J lost 2 bases, with 6 bases between them. CDR1 and CDR2 (germline): GTSNPN, SVGIG (reference sequence). The CDR3 spans 12 residues. Written as DNA, the CDR3 is TGTGCCTGGAGTACAGACAACACTGAAGCTTTCTTT. Protein sequence: CAWSTDNTEAFF.

The chain combines TRBV6-4 with TRBJ2-4, with 9 bases aligning to TRBD2. CDR3 size: 17 residues. Losses at the gene ends were 5 bases for V and 4 bases for J; bases not matched to a gene: 12. The germline gives CDR1 MRHNA, CDR2 SNTAGT. The CDR3, as DNA: TGTGCCAGCAGTTTACGACTAGCGGACCTCTCGAAAAACATTCAGTACTTC. This codes for CASSLRLADLSKNIQYF.

The genes are TRBV13 and TRBJ1-5; D remains ambiguous. The V end lost 5 bases, the J end lost 6 bases, and 14 bases lay between the germline ends. This CDR3 spans 14 amino acids. The germline V gene has CDR1 PRHDT and CDR2 FYEKMQ (reference sequence). The CDR3 sequence: CASSDSRGGQPQHF. DNA for the CDR3: TGTGCCAGCAGCGACTCGCGGGGAGGTCAGCCCCAGCATTTT.

The V and J genes are TRBV20-1 and TRBJ2-7, with a tentative D call TRBD1 (6 bases). The CDR3 is 14 amino acids. Germline V gives CDR1 DFQATT, CDR2 SNEGSKA (reference sequence). Trimming left V 0 bases short and J 6 bases short, with 15 bases between. DNA of the CDR3: TGCAGTGCTAGAGAGTGGGGGCAGACCTCCGAGCAGTACTTC. Amino acids: CSAREWGQTSEQYF.

This rearrangement joins TRBV28 to TRBJ2-1, with TRBD1 matching 9 bases. The junction had 9 bases not matched to a gene; V was cut back by 4 bases and J by 8 bases. Looked up from germline, CDR1 is MDHEN and CDR2 is SYDVKM. The CDR3 loop spans 15 amino acids. CDR3 coding DNA: TGTGCCAGCAGTTCGATGGACAGGGGTTCGCATGAGCAGTTCTTC. It yields the protein CASSSMDRGSHEQFF.

The sample holds a few counts of this clonotype. J is TRBJ2-4 and V is TRBV5-1; D is possibly TRBD1 (6 bases). The germline CDR1 and CDR2 sequences are SGHRS and YFSETQ. Trimming cost V 1 base and J 9 bases, with 8 bases left between them. The CDR3 spans 12 residues. Here the CDR3 reads CASSLWGRIQYF. DNA for the CDR3: TGCGCCAGCAGCTTGTGGGGGCGCATTCAGTACTTC. Together with reference TRBV5-1 and TRBJ2-4, the CDR3 gives the full variable domain: KAGVTQTPRYLIKTRGQQVTLSCSPISGHRSVSWYQQTPGQGLQFLFEYFSETQRNKGNFPGRFSGRQFSNSRSEMNVSTLELGDSALYLCASSLWGRIQYFGAGTRLSVL.

In its sample, this clonotype was seen a few times. CDR3 sequence: CASSFGLAGDNEQFF. CDR3 sequence (DNA): TGCGCCAGCAGCTTTGGGCTAGCGGGAGACAATGAGCAGTTCTTC. The V gene is TRBV5-1, the J gene TRBJ2-1; TRBD2 agrees at 10 bases. Trimming took 2 bases from V and 5 from J; bases not matched to a gene: 4. Per germline, CDR1 SGHRS and CDR2 YFSETQ. This CDR3 is built from 15 residues.

This clonotype was seen a few times. The chain joins TRBV10-1 to TRBJ2-1, with 11 bases lining up with TRBD1. Trimming removed 6 bases from V and 7 bases from J; junction bases left unmatched: 2. This CDR3 has 13 residues. The germline gives CDR1 WNHNN, CDR2 SYGVQD (reference sequence). CDR3 in amino acids: CASSGTGGNEQFF. CDR3 nucleotides: TGCGCCAGCAGCGGGACAGGGGGTAATGAGCAGTTCTTC.

The rearrangement uses TRBV7-6 and TRBJ1-1, with unresolved D. CDR3 length: 16 amino acids. The V end was cut by 4 bases, the J end by 1 base, with 16 bases between. CDR1 and CDR2 from the germline V gene are SGHVS and FNYEAQ. The DNA for the CDR3 is TGTGCCAGCAGCTCTGAATCAAGGAGCGCGAACACTGAAGCTTTCTTT. Its translation is CASSSESRSANTEAFF.

This clonotype has a handful of counts. The chain has TRBV7-2 and TRBJ1-2; 10 positions match TRBD1. Trimming removed 0 bases from V and 3 bases from J; junction bases left unmatched: 4. This CDR3 is built from 16 residues. Germline V CDR1 and CDR2: SGHTA, FQGNSA. CDR3: CASSLAPGQGYYGYTF. The CDR3 region has the DNA TGTGCCAGCAGCTTAGCGCCGGGACAGGGGTACTATGGCTACACCTTC.

Relative to its sample, this clonotype is medium-sized. The genes are TRBV11-3 and TRBJ2-5; perhaps TRBD1 as D (6 bases). Germline assignment: CDR1 SGHNT and CDR2 YENEEA. There are 14 residues in the CDR3. Trimming took 1 base from V and 5 from J, leaving 11 bases between them. CDR3 nucleotides: TGTGCCAGCAGCTTAGTTTCAGGGGACGAGACCCAGTACTTC. Its translation: CASSLVSGDETQYF.

By sample fraction, this clonotype is medium-sized. The CDR3, as DNA: TGTGCCAGCAAACAGTTCATCTCTGGGGCCAACGTCCTGACTTTC. The encoded protein is CASKQFISGANVLTF. The J gene is TRBJ2-6, the V gene TRBV6-5; D not resolved. V lost 7 bases to trimming and J lost 0 bases, with 10 bases between them. CDR1 is MNHEY and CDR2 is SVGAGI in the germline V gene. CDR3 length: 15 amino acids.

The chain has TRBV10-1 and TRBJ1-1, with 9 positions matching TRBD1. This CDR3 has 14 residues. Germline V CDR1 and CDR2: WNHNN, SYGVQD (reference sequence). The J segment lost 1 base and the V segment lost 5 bases, leaving 2 bases of the junction unmatched. CDR3 amino acids: CASSKDRGNTEAFF. CDR3 bases: TGCGCCAGCAGTAAGGACAGGGGGAACACTGAAGCTTTCTTT.

The gene calls are TRBV7-9 and TRBJ1-5; D is uncertain. The V gene lost 5 bases and the J gene lost 6 bases, with 8 bases spanning the gap. The germline gives CDR1 SEHNR, CDR2 FQNEAQ (reference sequence). This CDR3 spans 12 amino acids. The CDR3 spells CASSPGGQPQHF. DNA of the CDR3: TGTGCCAGCAGCCCCGGAGGTCAGCCCCAGCATTTT.

A few counts support this clonotype. The chain recombines TRBV10-3 with TRBJ1-2, with no clear D. The CDR3 spans 14 residues. Trimming cost V 2 bases and J 4 bases, with 11 bases left between them. Germline V gene sequence: CDR1 ENHRY, CDR2 SYGVKD. The CDR3: CAISEGVTGYGYTF. CDR3 DNA: TGTGCCATCAGTGAGGGGGTCACGGGCTATGGCTACACCTTC.

The chain links TRBV12-3 or TRBV12-4 to TRBJ2-3; the D gene could be TRBD1 or TRBD2 (6 bases each). The CDR3 is 13 residues long. CDR3 protein: CASGWGATDTQYF. Written as DNA, the CDR3 is TGTGCTAGTGGGTGGGGGGCCACAGATACGCAGTATTTT.

The chain combines TRBV20-1 with TRBJ1-1; D gene ambiguous. This CDR3 spans 13 amino acids. Germline V gives CDR1 DFQATT, CDR2 SNEGSKA (reference sequence). The ends were cut back, 2 bases at V and 1 base at J, with 8 bases in the middle. The CDR3 DNA reads TGCAGTGCTAGAACAGACTCGAACACTGAAGCTTTCTTT. It is translated as CSARTDSNTEAFF.

The chain is built from TRBV4-1 and TRBJ2-1, with TRBD2 matching 9 bases. Germline V gene sequence: CDR1 MGHRA, CDR2 YSYEKL. This CDR3 is built from 14 residues. V lost 4 bases and J lost 10; bases outside the gene matches: 8. The CDR3 spells CASSPKGLAQEQFF. CDR3 in DNA: TGCGCCAGCAGCCCAAAGGGACTAGCTCAAGAGCAGTTCTTC.

Only a few counts were recorded for this clonotype. The CDR3 DNA reads as TGTGCCAGCATCCCGGGACAGGGAGTAACTGAAGCTTTCTTT. Translating it yields CASIPGQGVTEAFF. J is TRBJ1-1 and V is TRBV11-3; 9 bases line up with TRBD1. Germline V gene data show CDR1 as SGHNT and CDR2 as YENEEA. V shed 7 bases and J 5 bases; nucleotides not matched to a gene: 8. The CDR3 sequence is 14 residues long.

In this sample, this clonotype is medium-sized. The chain carries TRBV10-3 and TRBJ2-3, with D possibly matching TRBD2 (5 bases). From germline, CDR1 is ENHRY and CDR2 SYGVKD. The CDR3 has 13 amino acids. V shed 5 bases and J shed 0 bases, with 6 bases lying between them. This chain's CDR3 is CAISPSSTDTQYF. In nucleotides, the CDR3 is TGTGCCATCAGTCCTAGCAGCACAGATACGCAGTATTTT.

This clonotype was observed a handful of times. The chain uses TRBV6-1 and TRBJ2-3; D gene unclear. The CDR3 sequence is 16 residues long. The ends were cut back, 5 bases at V and 3 bases at J, with 18 bases in the middle. Germline V CDR1 and CDR2: MNHNS, SASEGT. The CDR3 nucleotides read TGTGCCAGCAGTCCCCGGCAACTTTTTCAGACAGATACGCAGTATTTT. Translation gives CASSPRQLFQTDTQYF.

The V and J genes are TRBV21-1 and TRBJ1-1; the DNA was not used to check the table's D call, TRBD1. TRBV21-1 is an annotated pseudogene. The CDR3 runs to 16 residues. CDR3: CASSKAGMEGAWEAFF. The CDR3 DNA sequence: TGTGCCAGCAGCAAAGCCGGCATGGAAGGGGCTTGGGAAGCTTTCTTT.